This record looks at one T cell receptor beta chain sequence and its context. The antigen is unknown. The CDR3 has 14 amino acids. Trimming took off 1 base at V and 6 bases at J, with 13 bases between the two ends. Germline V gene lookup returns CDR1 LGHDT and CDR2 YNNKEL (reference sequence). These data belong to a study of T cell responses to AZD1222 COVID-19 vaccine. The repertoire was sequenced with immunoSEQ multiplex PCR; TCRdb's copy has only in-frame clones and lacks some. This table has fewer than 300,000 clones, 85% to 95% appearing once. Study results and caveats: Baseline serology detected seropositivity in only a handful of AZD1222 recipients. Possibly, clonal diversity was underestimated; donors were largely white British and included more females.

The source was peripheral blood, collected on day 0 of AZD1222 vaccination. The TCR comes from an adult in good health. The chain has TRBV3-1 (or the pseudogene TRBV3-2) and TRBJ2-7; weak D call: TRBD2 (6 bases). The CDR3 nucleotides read TGTGCCAGCAGCCAAGTAGGTTCGGGGGTCGAGCAGTACTTC. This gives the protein CASSQVGSGVEQYF.